The T cell receptor (beta chain) under discussion was sequenced for a study of blood T cell repertoires in COVID-19 (dated by TCRdb to 2019 to 2021). Regarding the complete study: The collaborator samples originated in the United States, Italy and Spain and spanned the acute and convalescent phases of COVID-19. The material from the prospective study consisted of cDNA or gDNA derived from T cells, B-cell-depleted T cells, or PBMCs. The dataset comprised deeply sampled blood TCRbeta repertoires from subjects exposed to, actively infected with, or recovered from COVID-19. The repertoires were made available in a free public database intended to serve as a resource for research on the immune response to SARS-CoV-2. Samples were obtained from the ongoing ImmuneRACE study (first 160 participants) and from 1,254 subjects provided by 6 global collaborators. Sample metadata almost always included a de-identified subject ID, COVID-19 status, age in years and sex. Where available, HLA class I and class II types were taken from metadata supplied by the sample provider and were not determined by assay-based typing.

The study at large found these results: How much clinical and demographic metadata was included differed by source and by participant, and the metadata was provided uncurated.

The immunoSEQ Assay, a bias-controlled multiplex PCR, was used to amplify TCRbeta CDR3 regions from genomic DNA. Regarding the original processing steps: The number of nucleated cells in each sample was estimated by amplification of reference gene primers within the assay. To quantify the absolute abundance of each unique TCRbeta CDR3 rearrangement, sequence reads were collapsed and filtered. For each sample, productive Simpson clonality was calculated by taking the square root of Simpson's diversity index across productive rearrangements. TCRdb stores this immuneACCESS table with in-frame sequences only. Part of the clones is absent; in the studies checked, under half of the shortfall reflects unresolved V genes, and no reason is known for the rest. V and J calls and clone size come straight from that table; D and trimming were deduced from the DNA. This sample is represented by 100,000 to 150,000 clones; 65% to 90% of them were singletons. The ten biggest clones cover about 6.2% of the sample.

Collaborating institutions collected whole blood in K2EDTA tubes following their own protocols. For TCRbeta analysis, collaborators shipped samples in one of three forms: frozen whole blood, isolated PBMCs, or DNA extracted from either of those sample types. Taken from cysteine to phenylalanine, the CDR3 has 15 residues. Of all the DNA, just the CDR3 is kept, 45 bases in frame from base 1. CDR1 and CDR2 are drawn from the germline V gene (reference sequence): LNHNV, YYDKDF. At the junction V is shortened by 4 bases and J by 5 bases, with 15 bases in between. Note on this clone: What antigen it recognizes has not been identified. No much larger clone exists at a distance of one base, and base qualities are not known.

This receptor chain uses TRBV15 and TRBJ1-5; a weak D assignment points to TRBD1 (5 bases agree). Material: peripheral blood. This sequence was found in an older man with active or convalescent COVID-19. Read as DNA, the sequence is TGTGCCACCAGCATAATGGCGGGGCTTTATCAGCCCCAGCATTTT. This gives the protein CATSIMAGLYQPQHF.